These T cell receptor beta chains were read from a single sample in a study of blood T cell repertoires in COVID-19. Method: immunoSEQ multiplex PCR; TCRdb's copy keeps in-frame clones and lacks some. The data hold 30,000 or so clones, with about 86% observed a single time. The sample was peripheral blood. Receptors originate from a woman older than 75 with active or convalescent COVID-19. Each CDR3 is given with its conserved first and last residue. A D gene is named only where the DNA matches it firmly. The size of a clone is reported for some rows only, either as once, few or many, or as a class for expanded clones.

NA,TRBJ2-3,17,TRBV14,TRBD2,TGTGCCAGCAGCCAGCTTACCAGCGGGAGGGTGACAGATACGCAGTATTTT,CASSQLTSGRVTDTQYF
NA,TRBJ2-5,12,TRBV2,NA,TGTGCCAGCACAGACAACCAAGAGACCCAGTACTTC,CASTDNQETQYF
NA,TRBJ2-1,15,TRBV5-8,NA,TGTGCCAGCAGCTCCTCAGGTTTCTCGTACAATGAGCAGTTCTTC,CASSSSGFSYNEQFF
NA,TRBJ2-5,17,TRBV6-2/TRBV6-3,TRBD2,TGTGCCAGCAGTTACTCCCCGACTAGCCTCCGGCAAGAGACCCAGTACTTC,CASSYSPTSLRQETQYF
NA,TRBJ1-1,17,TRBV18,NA,TGTGCCAGCTCACCACTTTCCCTAGGGGCGGCGGACACTGAAGCTTTCTTT,CASSPLSLGAADTEAFF
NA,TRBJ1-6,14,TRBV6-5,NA,TGTGCCAGCTCCCTACGGGACAAAACGGTACCCCTCCACTTT,CASSLRDKTVPLHF
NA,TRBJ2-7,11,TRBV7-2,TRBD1,TGTGCCAGCAGCTTAAAGGACAGGAGCTACTTC,CASSLKDRSYF
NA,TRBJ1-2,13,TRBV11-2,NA,TGTGCCAGCAGCTTGACAGCAAACTATGGCTACACCTTC,CASSLTANYGYTF
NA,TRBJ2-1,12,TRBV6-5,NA,TGTGCCAGCAGACTCCAGTCGGGAGAGCAGTTCTTC,CASRLQSGEQFF
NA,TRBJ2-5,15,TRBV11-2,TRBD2,TGTGCCAGCAGCCGAAGCGAGCGGGAGAGGGAGACCCAGTACTTC,CASSRSERERETQYF
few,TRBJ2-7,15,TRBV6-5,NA,TGTGCCAGCAGTTACTCAAGGCAGGGAGGCTACGAGCAGTACTTC,CASSYSRQGGYEQYF
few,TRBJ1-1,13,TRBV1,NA,TGCACCAGCAGCCATCGGGAGAACACTGAAGCTTTCTTT,CTSSHRENTEAFF
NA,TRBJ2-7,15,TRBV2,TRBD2,TGTGCCAGCAGTGAAGCGGCTAGCGGGAGAGGAGAGCAGTACTTC,CASSEAASGRGEQYF
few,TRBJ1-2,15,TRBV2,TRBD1,TGTGCCAGCAGTGAATCCGGGACAGGGGGCGATGGCTACACCTTC,CASSESGTGGDGYTF
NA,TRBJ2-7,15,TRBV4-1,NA,TGCGCCAGCAGCCCAGGAGGGGGGGAATCCTACGAGCAGTACTTC,CASSPGGGESYEQYF
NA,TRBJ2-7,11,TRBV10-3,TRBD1,TGTGCCATCAGAACAGGGGACGAGCAGTACTTC,CAIRTGDEQYF
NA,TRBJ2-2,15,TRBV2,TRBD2,TGTGCCAGCAGGCTAGCGGGAGCGAGCACCGGGGAGCTGTTTTTT,CASRLAGASTGELFF
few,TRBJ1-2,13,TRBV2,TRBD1,TGTGCCAGCAGGGGGACAGCCAGCTATGGCTACACCTTC,CASRGTASYGYTF
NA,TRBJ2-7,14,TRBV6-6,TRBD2,TGTGCCACAGGACTAGCGGGAGGTAGCGACGAGCAGTACTTC,CATGLAGGSDEQYF
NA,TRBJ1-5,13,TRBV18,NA,TGTGCCAGCATAGCGGGCCTCAATCAGCCCCAGCATTTT,CASIAGLNQPQHF
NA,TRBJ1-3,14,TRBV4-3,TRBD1,TGCGCCAGCAGCCAAGATCAGGGGGCCAACACCATATATTTT,CASSQDQGANTIYF
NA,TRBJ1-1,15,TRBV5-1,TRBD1,TGCGCCAGCAGCGGAACGGGACAGGGGATCACTGAAGCTTTCTTT,CASSGTGQGITEAFF
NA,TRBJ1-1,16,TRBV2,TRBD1,TGTGCCAGCAGTGCACAGGGGTTGGGGAAGGGACCTGAAGCTTTCTTT,CASSAQGLGKGPEAFF
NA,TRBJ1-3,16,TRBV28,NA,TGTGCCAGACCTGACCAGTCCCAGTGGAGCAGAAACACCATATATTTT,CARPDQSQWSRNTIYF
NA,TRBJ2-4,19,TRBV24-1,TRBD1,TGTGCCACCAGTGATTTAGACAGGGGGCTGACTTTTCCCAAAAACATTCAGTACTTC,CATSDLDRGLTFPKNIQYF
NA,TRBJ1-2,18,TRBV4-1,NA,TGCGCCAGCAGCCAAGAATTAACAGTCCCTGGCTCTAACTATGGCTACACCTTC,CASSQELTVPGSNYGYTF
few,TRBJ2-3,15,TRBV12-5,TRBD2,TGTGCTAGTGGCGCCGTAGGGAGGGCCCCAGATACGCAGTATTTT,CASGAVGRAPDTQYF
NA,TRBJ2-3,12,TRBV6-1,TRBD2,TGTGCCAGCAGTGAAACGGGGGGTACGCAGTATTTT,CASSETGGTQYF
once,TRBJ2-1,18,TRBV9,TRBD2,TGTGCCAGCAGCGGGACTAGCGGGGGGCCGACGCTATACAATGAGCAGTTCTTC,CASSGTSGGPTLYNEQFF
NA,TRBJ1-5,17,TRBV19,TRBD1,TGTGCCAGTAGTCTGCGACAGGGTGTTTCGGGCAATCAGCCCCAGCATTTT,CASSLRQGVSGNQPQHF
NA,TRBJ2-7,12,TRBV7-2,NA,TGTGCCAGCAGCTTAATTAGTTACGAGCAGTACTTC,CASSLISYEQYF
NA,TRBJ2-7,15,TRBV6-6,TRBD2,TGTGCCAGCAGCAACGAGCGGGGGGGCTCCTACGAGCAGTACTTC,CASSNERGGSYEQYF
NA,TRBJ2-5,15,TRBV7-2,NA,TGTGCCAGCAGCGTCTGGGGAGCCAATCAAGAGACCCAGTACTTC,CASSVWGANQETQYF
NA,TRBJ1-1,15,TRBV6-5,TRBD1,TGTGCCAGCAGTCCCGGGACAGTGGGGAACACTGAAGCTTTCTTT,CASSPGTVGNTEAFF
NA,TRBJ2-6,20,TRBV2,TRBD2,TGTGCCAGCAGTGGACCCGGGACTAGCGGGAGAGAACCTGGGGCCAACGTCCTGACTTTC,CASSGPGTSGREPGANVLTF
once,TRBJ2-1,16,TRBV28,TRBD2,TGTGCCAGCAGTGGGTTTGGGGGGACTAGCTACAATGAGCAGTTCTTC,CASSGFGGTSYNEQFF
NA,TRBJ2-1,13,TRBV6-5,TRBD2,TGTGCCAGCACCCCGAGCGGGGTCAATGAGCAGTTCTTC,CASTPSGVNEQFF
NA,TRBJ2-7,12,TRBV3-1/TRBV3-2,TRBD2,TGTGCCAGCAGCCATTATAGCGGGGAGCAGTACTTC,CASSHYSGEQYF